The 22 T cell receptor beta chains listed next were all sequenced from one sample in a study of blood T cell repertoires in COVID-19. Clones were sequenced by immunoSEQ multiplex PCR, and TCRdb holds only the in-frame ones, with some missing. This sample carries about 370,000 clones, 85% to 90% of them seen once, and the ten largest clones take around 1%. Sequencing was performed on PBMCs or T cells enriched from blood (not recorded which). These TCRs come from a man aged 18 to 35 who had recovered from COVID-19.

The rearrangement uses TRBV10-3 and TRBJ1-3; 7 nucleotides agree with TRBD1. The CDR3 contains 15 residues. V shed 6 bases, J shed 3 bases, and the junction held 8 bases outside the gene matches. Per germline, CDR1 ENHRY and CDR2 SYGVKD. CDR3 region: CAISGLGQIGNTIYF. In nucleotides, the CDR3 is TGTGCCATCAGCGGCCTGGGACAGATTGGAAACACCATATATTTT.

The rearrangement uses TRBV29-1 and TRBJ1-1, with D perhaps TRBD1 (6 bases). Germline assignment: CDR1 SQVTM and CDR2 ANQGSEA. V dropped 5 bases and J dropped 6 bases, with 13 bases sitting between them. This CDR3 has 12 residues. The CDR3 DNA reads TGCAGCGTTACGGGACATTCTCCTGAAGCTTTCTTT. It encodes CSVTGHSPEAFF.

This chain connects TRBV2 to TRBJ1-2; tentative D call: TRBD1 (6 bases). The germline V and J ends were trimmed by 4 bases and 4 bases, with 10 bases remaining between them. The CDR3 is made up of 13 amino acids. The V gene's germline CDR1 is SNHLY and CDR2 FYNNEI. As DNA, the CDR3 is TGTGCCAGCAGTGGACAGGTCCCCTATGGCTACACCTTC. Amino acid sequence: CASSGQVPYGYTF.

The chain links TRBV14 to TRBJ2-3, with D unresolved. Germline V lookup: CDR1 SGHDN, CDR2 FVKESK. The length of the CDR3 is 12 residues. V gave up 5 bases and J gave up 4 bases, with 7 bases separating them. As DNA, the CDR3 is TGTGCCAGCAGCTCCGAGGCAGATACGCAGTATTTT. The encoded protein is CASSSEADTQYF.

The CDR3 coding sequence is TGTGCCAGCAGCTTTCAGGCAGGGCACCTAGATACGCAGTATTTT. Translation gives CASSFQAGHLDTQYF. The chain is built from TRBV7-2 and TRBJ2-3, with a weak D call TRBD1 (5 bases). This CDR3 has 15 amino acids. CDR1 SGHTA and CDR2 FQGNSA come from the germline V gene. Trimming took off 3 bases at V and 5 bases at J, with 15 bases between the two ends. The whole variable domain, remainder taken from reference TRBV7-2 and TRBJ2-3, is GAGVSQSPSNKVTEKGKDVELRCDPISGHTALYWYRQSLGQGLEFLIYFQGNSAPDKSGLPSDRFSAERTGGSVSTLTIQRTQQEDSAVYLCASSFQAGHLDTQYFGPGTRLTVL.

CDR3 sequence reads: CAISGVGTAYGYTF. CDR3 coding DNA: TGTGCCATCAGTGGGGTGGGGACAGCCTATGGCTACACCTTC. The V call is TRBV10-3, the J call TRBJ1-2, with TRBD1 matching 7 bases. Germline CDR1 and CDR2: ENHRY and SYGVKD. The length of the CDR3 is 14 residues. Unmatched junction bases numbered 6, after V lost 4 bases and J lost 4 bases.

The rearrangement joins TRBV6-5 to TRBJ1-2; TRBD1 matches at 8 bases. CDR1 is MNHEY and CDR2 is SVGAGI in the germline V gene. The J segment lost 5 bases and the V segment lost 4 bases, leaving 6 bases of the junction unmatched. The CDR3 covers 14 residues. The CDR3 DNA follows: TGTGCCAGCAGTTGGCAGGGGGCTGGATATGGCTACACCTTC. Protein sequence: CASSWQGAGYGYTF.

The J gene is TRBJ1-6, the V gene TRBV4-1; D ambiguous. Germline-derived CDR1 and CDR2 are MGHRA and YSYEKL. The CDR3 consists of 14 residues. Trimming took off 4 bases at V and 0 bases at J, with 4 bases between the two ends. CDR3 sequence reads: CASSRGSYNSPLHF. CDR3 sequence (DNA): TGCGCCAGCAGCCGCGGCTCCTATAATTCACCCCTCCACTTT.

This clone was seen just once. The genes are TRBV7-8 and TRBJ2-3; TRBD1 might be the D (5 bases). The V end was cut by 0 bases, the J end by 5 bases, with 15 bases between. CDR3 length: 16 residues. The V gene's germline CDR1 is SGHVS and CDR2 FQNEAQ. CDR3 protein: CASSLATVLSRDTQYF. The CDR3 coding sequence is TGTGCCAGCAGCTTAGCGACAGTACTTTCACGAGATACGCAGTATTTT.

V and J are TRBV7-3 and TRBJ1-1; D not certain. CDR1 SGHTA and CDR2 FQGTGA come from the germline V gene. V lost 0 bases to trimming and J lost 4 bases, with 21 bases between them. There are 18 residues in the CDR3. CDR3: CASSLTLSGPKRATEAFF. The CDR3 region has the DNA TGTGCCAGCAGCTTAACGCTTTCGGGCCCAAAGCGGGCCACTGAAGCTTTCTTT.

The genes are TRBV9 and TRBJ2-7; D is ambiguous. The ends were cut back, 0 bases at V and 3 bases at J, with 13 bases in the middle. This CDR3 is 15 amino acids long. The germline CDR1 and CDR2 sequences are SGDLS and YYNGEE. CDR3 nucleotide sequence: TGTGCCAGCAGCGTAGCATCATCCAATCACTACGAGCAGTACTTC. Protein: CASSVASSNHYEQYF.

The chain's CDR3 is CASKSSGTTQYF. In DNA form, the CDR3 reads TGTGCCAGCAAAAGTAGCGGGACCACGCAGTATTTT. This rearrangement joins TRBV9 to TRBJ2-3, with 8 bases lining up with TRBD2. CDR3 length: 12 residues. The J segment lost 9 bases and the V segment lost 6 bases, leaving 6 bases of the junction unmatched. Per the germline V gene, CDR1 is SGDLS and CDR2 is YYNGEE.

The chain employs TRBV28 and TRBJ2-7; 13 nucleotides match TRBD2. The germline gives CDR1 MDHEN, CDR2 SYDVKM. CDR3 length: 16 amino acids. The trim removed 4 bases at V and 2 bases at J, leaving 5 bases unmatched. This chain's CDR3 is CASSSSGTSGTYEQYF. The CDR3 DNA reads as TGTGCCAGCAGTTCCAGTGGGACTAGCGGGACCTACGAGCAGTACTTC. Together with reference TRBV28 and TRBJ2-7, the CDR3 gives the full variable domain: DVKVTQSSRYLVKRTGEKVFLECVQDMDHENMFWYRQDPGLGLRLIYFSYDVKMKEKGDIPEGYSVSREKKERFSLILESASTNQTSMYLCASSSSGTSGTYEQYFGPGTRLTVT.

V and J are TRBV5-4 and TRBJ1-2; 7 bases are shared with TRBD1. V lost 4 bases to trimming and J lost 8 bases; unmatched junction nucleotides: 11. Per germline, CDR1 SGHNT and CDR2 YYREEE (reference sequence). CDR3 length: 14 residues. The CDR3 DNA reads TGTGCCAGCAGCCCCCCCGGACAGGCCTCAGGCTACACCTTC. Protein: CASSPPGQASGYTF.

This clone was recorded once. The V and J genes are TRBV2 and TRBJ2-1; TRBD2 matches at 7 bases. The CDR3 has 16 residues. Looked up from germline, CDR1 is SNHLY and CDR2 is FYNNEI. The ends lost 6 bases at V and 0 bases at J; junction bases unmatched: 8. The chain's CDR3 is CASRETSSSSYNEQFF. Written as DNA, the CDR3 is TGTGCCAGCAGGGAGACTAGCTCAAGCTCCTACAATGAGCAGTTCTTC.

The chain links TRBV27 to TRBJ2-1; weak D call: TRBD2 (5 bases). Germline V CDR1 and CDR2: MNHEY, SMNVEV (reference sequence). The V and J ends lost 2 bases and 1 base respectively, with 12 bases between them. CDR3 length equals 16 residues. The CDR3 reads CASSLTRSGSYNEQFF. The CDR3 DNA is TGTGCCAGCAGTTTAACCCGATCGGGATCCTACAATGAGCAGTTCTTC.

The J gene is TRBJ2-7, the V gene TRBV30; possible D gene TRBD2, 6 bases. V lost 2 bases, J lost 1 base, and 6 bases lay in between. The V gene's germline CDR1 is GTSNPN and CDR2 SVGIG (reference sequence). The CDR3 consists of 12 residues. CDR3 nucleotide sequence: TGTGCCTGGAGTAGCGGGTCCTACGAGCAGTACTTC. It is translated as CAWSSGSYEQYF.

V is TRBV28 and J is TRBJ1-2; TRBD1 matches at 8 bases. Germline trimming cut 3 bases from V and 7 bases from J; bases unmatched to any gene: 4. Per germline, CDR1 MDHEN and CDR2 SYDVKM. The CDR3 covers 13 residues. CDR3 loop: CASSLDRDLGYTF. As DNA, the CDR3 is TGTGCCAGCAGTTTGGACAGGGATCTTGGCTACACCTTC.

The chain recombines TRBV10-3 with TRBJ2-7, with D possibly being TRBD1 (6 bases). This CDR3 has 15 residues. V shed 0 bases and J shed 3 bases, with 12 bases lying between them. CDR1 is ENHRY and CDR2 is SYGVKD in the germline V gene. CDR3 sequence: CAISESTGRSYEQYF. CDR3 nucleotides: TGTGCCATCAGTGAGTCGACAGGCAGGAGCTACGAGCAGTACTTC.

V is TRBV7-2 and J is TRBJ1-2; D remains unclear. This CDR3 region has 15 residues. Deletions cut 1 base from V and 8 bases from J, with 17 bases between. The germline V gene has CDR1 SGHTA and CDR2 FQGNSA. CDR3 sequence (DNA): TGTGCCAGCAGCTTAGGAGAGGTGTGGCAGTCCGGCTACACCTTC. Protein sequence: CASSLGEVWQSGYTF.

This chain connects TRBV10-3 to TRBJ1-5, with unresolved D. This CDR3 has 10 residues. Trimming pared 7 bases from V and 9 bases from J, leaving 7 bases between. The germline V gene has CDR1 ENHRY and CDR2 SYGVKD. The CDR3 protein is CAIIIWPQHF. The CDR3 DNA follows: TGTGCCATCATTATTTGGCCCCAGCATTTT.

The rearrangement links TRBV6-5 to TRBJ1-1, with D tentatively TRBD1 (5 bases). The CDR3 sequence is 15 residues long. V gave up 2 bases and J gave up 6 bases, with 16 bases separating them. Germline V CDR1 and CDR2: MNHEY, SVGAGI. CDR3 nucleotides: TGTGCCAGCAGTTACGGCGGCGGGCCGGGGGCTGAAGCTTTCTTT. Protein sequence: CASSYGGGPGAEAFF.